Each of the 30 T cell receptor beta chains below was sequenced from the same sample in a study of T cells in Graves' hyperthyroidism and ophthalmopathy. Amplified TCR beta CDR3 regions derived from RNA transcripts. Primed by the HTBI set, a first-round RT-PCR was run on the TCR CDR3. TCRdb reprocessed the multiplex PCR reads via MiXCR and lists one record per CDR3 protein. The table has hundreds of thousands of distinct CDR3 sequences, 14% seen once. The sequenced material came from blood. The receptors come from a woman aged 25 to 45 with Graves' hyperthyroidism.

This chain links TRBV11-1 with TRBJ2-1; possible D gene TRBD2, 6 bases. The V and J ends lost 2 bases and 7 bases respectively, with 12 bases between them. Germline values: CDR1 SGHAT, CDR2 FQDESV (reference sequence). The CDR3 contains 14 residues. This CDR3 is CASSLIGSSNEQFF. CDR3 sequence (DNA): TGTGCCAGCAGCTTAATCGGGAGTAGTAATGAGCAGTTCTTC. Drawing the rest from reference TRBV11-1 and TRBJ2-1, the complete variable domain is EAEVAQSPRYKITEKSQAVAFWCDPISGHATLYWYRQILGQGPELLVQFQDESVVDDSQLPKDRFSAERLKGVDSTLKIQPAELGDSAMYLCASSLIGSSNEQFFGPGTRLTVL.

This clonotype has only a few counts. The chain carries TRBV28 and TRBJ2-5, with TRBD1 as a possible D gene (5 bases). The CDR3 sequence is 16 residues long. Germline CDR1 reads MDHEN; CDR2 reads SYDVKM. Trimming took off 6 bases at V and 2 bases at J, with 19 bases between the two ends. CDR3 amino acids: CASSPMALQGQETQYF. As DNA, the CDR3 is TGTGCCAGCAGCCCCATGGCGTTGCAGGGACAAGAGACCCAGTACTTC.

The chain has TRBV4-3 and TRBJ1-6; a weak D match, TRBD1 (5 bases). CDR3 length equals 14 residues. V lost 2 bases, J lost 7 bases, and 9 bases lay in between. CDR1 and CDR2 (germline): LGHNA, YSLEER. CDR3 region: CASSQTGLNSPLHF. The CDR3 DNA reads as TGCGCCAGCAGCCAAACGGGACTCAATTCACCCCTCCACTTT.

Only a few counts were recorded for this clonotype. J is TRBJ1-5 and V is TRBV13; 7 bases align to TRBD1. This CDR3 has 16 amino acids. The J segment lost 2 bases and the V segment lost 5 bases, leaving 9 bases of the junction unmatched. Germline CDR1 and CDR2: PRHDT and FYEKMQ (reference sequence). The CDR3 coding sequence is TGTGCCAGCAGCAACCGGAAAGACAGGGGCAATCAGCCCCAGCATTTT. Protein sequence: CASSNRKDRGNQPQHF. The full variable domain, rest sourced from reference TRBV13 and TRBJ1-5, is AAGVIQSPRHLIKEKRETATLKCYPIPRHDTVYWYQQGPGQDPQFLISFYEKMQSDKGSIPDRFSAQQFSDYHSELNMSSLELGDSALYFCASSNRKDRGNQPQHFGDGTRLSIL.

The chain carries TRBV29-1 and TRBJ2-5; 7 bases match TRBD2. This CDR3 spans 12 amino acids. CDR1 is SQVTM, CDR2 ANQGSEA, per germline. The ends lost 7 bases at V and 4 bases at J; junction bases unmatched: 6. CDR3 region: CSASGTVETQYF. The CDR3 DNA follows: TGCAGCGCAAGCGGGACTGTAGAGACCCAGTACTTC.

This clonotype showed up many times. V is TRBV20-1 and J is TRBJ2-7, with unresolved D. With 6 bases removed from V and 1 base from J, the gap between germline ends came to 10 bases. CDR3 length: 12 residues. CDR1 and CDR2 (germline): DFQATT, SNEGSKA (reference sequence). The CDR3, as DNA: TGCAGTGCGAGACTCACGTCCTACGAGCAGTACTTC. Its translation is CSARLTSYEQYF.

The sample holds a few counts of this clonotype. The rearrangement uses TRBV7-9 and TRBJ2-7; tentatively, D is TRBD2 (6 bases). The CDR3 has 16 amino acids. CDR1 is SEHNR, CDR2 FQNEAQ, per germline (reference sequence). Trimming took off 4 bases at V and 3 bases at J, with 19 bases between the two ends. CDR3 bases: TGTGCCAGCAGCTCCTCCAGTATGGCGGACTACTACGAGCAGTACTTC. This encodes CASSSSSMADYYEQYF.

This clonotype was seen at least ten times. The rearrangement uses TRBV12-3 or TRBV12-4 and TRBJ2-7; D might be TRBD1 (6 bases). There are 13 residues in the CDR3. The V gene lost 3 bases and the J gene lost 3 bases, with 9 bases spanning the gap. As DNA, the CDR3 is TGTGCCAGCAGTTTGGACAGATACTACGAGCAGTACTTC. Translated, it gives CASSLDRYYEQYF.

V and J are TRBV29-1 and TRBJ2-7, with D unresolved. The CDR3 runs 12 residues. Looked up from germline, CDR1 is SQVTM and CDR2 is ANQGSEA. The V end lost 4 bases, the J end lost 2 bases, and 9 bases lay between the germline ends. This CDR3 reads CSVVTQTYEQYF. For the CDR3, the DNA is TGCAGCGTTGTGACACAAACCTACGAGCAGTACTTC.

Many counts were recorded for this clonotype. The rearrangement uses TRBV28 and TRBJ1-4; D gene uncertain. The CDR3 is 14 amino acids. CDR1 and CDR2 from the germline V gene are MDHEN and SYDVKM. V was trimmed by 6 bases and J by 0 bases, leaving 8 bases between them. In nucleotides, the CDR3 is TGTGCCAGCAGGCCGGGGTCAACTAATGAAAAACTGTTTTTT. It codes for CASRPGSTNEKLFF.

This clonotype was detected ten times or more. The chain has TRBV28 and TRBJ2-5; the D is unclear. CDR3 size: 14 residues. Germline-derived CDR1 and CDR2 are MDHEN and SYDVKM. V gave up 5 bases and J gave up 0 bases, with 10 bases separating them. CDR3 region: CASSPLPYQETQYF. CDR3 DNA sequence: TGTGCCAGCAGTCCCCTGCCCTACCAAGAGACCCAGTACTTC.

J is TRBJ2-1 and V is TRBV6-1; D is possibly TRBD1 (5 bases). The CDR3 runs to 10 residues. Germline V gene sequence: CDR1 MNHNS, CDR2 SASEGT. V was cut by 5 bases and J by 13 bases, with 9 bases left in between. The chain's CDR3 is CASSRQGQFF. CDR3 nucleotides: TGTGCCAGCAGTCGGCAGGGCCAGTTCTTC.

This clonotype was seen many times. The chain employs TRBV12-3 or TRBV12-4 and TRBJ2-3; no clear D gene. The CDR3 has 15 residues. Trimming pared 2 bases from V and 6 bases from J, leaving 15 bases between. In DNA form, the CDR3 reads TGTGCCAGCAGTTTATGGGTTATCACGCAGGATACGCAGTATTTT. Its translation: CASSLWVITQDTQYF.

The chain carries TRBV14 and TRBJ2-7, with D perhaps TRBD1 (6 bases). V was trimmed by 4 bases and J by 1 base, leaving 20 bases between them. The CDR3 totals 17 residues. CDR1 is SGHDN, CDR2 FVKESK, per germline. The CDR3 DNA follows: TGTGCCAGCAGCCCGTTTTCGACAGGAGGCGGTTCCTACGAGCAGTACTTC. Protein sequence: CASSPFSTGGGSYEQYF.

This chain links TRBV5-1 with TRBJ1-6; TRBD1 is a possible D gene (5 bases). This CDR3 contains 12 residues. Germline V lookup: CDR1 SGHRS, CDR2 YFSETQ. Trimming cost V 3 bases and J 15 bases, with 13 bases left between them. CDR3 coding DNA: TGCGCCAGCAGCTCCCAGACAGAAATCCTCCACTTT. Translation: CASSSQTEILHF.

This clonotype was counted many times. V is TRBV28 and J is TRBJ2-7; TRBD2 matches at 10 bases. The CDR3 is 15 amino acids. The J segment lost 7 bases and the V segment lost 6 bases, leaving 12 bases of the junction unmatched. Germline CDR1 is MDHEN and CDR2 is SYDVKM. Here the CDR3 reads CASRASGGDVWEQYF. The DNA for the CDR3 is TGTGCCAGCAGAGCTAGCGGGGGAGATGTATGGGAGCAGTACTTC.

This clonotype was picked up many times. In nucleotides, the CDR3 is TGTGCCAGCAGCTCCGCCGCGGCTAGCGGGAGGTGCACAGATACGCAGTATTTT. This encodes CASSSAAASGRCTDTQYF. The V call is TRBV7-3, the J call TRBJ2-3; TRBD2 aligns across 11 bases. The CDR3 runs to 18 residues. J gave up 1 base and V 4 bases, and 10 bases lay outside the gene matches. The germline V gene has CDR1 SGHTA and CDR2 FQGTGA.

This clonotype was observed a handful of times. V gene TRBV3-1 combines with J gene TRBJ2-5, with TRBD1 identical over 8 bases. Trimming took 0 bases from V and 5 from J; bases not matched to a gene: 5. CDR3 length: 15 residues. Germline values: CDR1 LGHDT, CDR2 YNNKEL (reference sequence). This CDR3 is CASSQDNRGRETQYF. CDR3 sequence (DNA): TGTGCCAGCAGCCAAGACAACAGGGGGAGGGAGACCCAGTACTTC.

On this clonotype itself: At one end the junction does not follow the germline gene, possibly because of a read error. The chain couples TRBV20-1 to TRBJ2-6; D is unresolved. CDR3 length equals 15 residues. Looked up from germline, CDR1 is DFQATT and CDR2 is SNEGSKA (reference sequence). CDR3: CSARTRRPGSNVLTF. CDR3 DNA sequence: TGCAGTGCTAGAACGCGGCGCCCTGGGTCCAACGTCCTGACTTTC.

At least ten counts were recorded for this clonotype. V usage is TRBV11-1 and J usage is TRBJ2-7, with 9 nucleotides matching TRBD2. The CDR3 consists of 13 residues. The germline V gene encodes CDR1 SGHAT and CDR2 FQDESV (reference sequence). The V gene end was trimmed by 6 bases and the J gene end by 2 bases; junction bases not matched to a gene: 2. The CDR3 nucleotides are TGTGCCAGCAGAGCGGGGGGCGCCTACGAGCAGTACTTC. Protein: CASRAGGAYEQYF.

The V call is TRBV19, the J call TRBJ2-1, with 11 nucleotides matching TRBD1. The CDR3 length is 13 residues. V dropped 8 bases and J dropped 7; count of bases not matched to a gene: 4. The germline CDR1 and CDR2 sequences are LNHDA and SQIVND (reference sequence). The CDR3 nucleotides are TGTGCCAGTGGACAGGGGGCGCGTAATGAGCAGTTCTTC. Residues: CASGQGARNEQFF. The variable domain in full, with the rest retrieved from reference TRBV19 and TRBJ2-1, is DGGITQSPKYLFRKEGQNVTLSCEQNLNHDAMYWYRQDPGQGLRLIYYSQIVNDFQKGDIAEGYSVSREKKESFPLTVTSAQKNPTAFYLCASGQGARNEQFFGPGTRLTVL.

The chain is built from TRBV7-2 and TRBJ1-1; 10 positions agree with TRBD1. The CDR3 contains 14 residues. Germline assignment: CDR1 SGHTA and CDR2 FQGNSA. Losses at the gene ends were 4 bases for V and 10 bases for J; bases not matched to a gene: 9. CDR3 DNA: TGTGCCAGCAGCTGGGACAGGGGAAGTTTTGGAGCTTTCTTT. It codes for CASSWDRGSFGAFF.

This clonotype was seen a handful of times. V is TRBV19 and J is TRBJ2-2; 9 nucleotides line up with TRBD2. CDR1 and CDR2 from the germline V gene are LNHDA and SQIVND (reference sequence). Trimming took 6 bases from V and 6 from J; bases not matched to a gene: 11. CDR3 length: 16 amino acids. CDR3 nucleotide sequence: TGTGCCAGTAGGATTAGCGGGAGAGGGTTTGCCGGGGAGCTGTTTTTT. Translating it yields CASRISGRGFAGELFF.

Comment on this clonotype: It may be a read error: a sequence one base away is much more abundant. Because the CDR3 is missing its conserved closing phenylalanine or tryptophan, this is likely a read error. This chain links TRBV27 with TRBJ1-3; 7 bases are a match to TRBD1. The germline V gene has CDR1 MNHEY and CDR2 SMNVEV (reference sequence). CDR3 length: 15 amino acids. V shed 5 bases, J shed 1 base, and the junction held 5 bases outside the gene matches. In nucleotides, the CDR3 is TGTGCCAGCAGTCGATCACAGGGGTCTGGAAACACCATATATTCT. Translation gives CASSRSQGSGNTIYS.

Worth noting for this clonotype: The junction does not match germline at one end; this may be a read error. This CDR3 reads CASRVAGATGELFF. Written as DNA, the CDR3 is TGTGCCAGCAGGGTAGCGGGAGCTACCGGGGAGCTATTTTTT. This chain joins TRBV2 and TRBJ2-2; TRBD2 matches at 9 bases. CDR3 length equals 14 residues. The germline V gene encodes CDR1 SNHLY and CDR2 FYNNEI. The whole variable domain, remainder taken from reference TRBV2 and TRBJ2-2, is EPEVTQTPSHQVTQMGQEVILRCVPISNHLYFYWYRQILGQKVEFLVSFYNNEISEKSEIFDDQFSVERPDGSNFTLKIRSTKLEDSAMYFCASRVAGATGELFFGEGSRLTVL.

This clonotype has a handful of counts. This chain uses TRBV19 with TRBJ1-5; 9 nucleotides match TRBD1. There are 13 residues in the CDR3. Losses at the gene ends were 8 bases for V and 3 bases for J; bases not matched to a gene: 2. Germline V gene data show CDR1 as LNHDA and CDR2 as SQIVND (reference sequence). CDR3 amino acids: CASGDRANQPQHF. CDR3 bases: TGTGCCAGTGGGGACAGGGCCAATCAGCCCCAGCATTTT. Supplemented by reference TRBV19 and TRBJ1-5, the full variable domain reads DGGITQSPKYLFRKEGQNVTLSCEQNLNHDAMYWYRQDPGQGLRLIYYSQIVNDFQKGDIAEGYSVSREKKESFPLTVTSAQKNPTAFYLCASGDRANQPQHFGDGTRLSIL.

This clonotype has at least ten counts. Here the CDR3 reads CSAPRGNDGETQYF. The CDR3 coding sequence is TGCAGCGCCCCCCGGGGAAACGACGGAGAGACCCAGTACTTC. This sequence joins TRBV29-1 and TRBJ2-5, with D possibly TRBD2 on 5 matching bases. This CDR3 spans 14 amino acids. V dropped 7 bases and J dropped 4 bases, with 19 bases sitting between them. Germline V gives CDR1 SQVTM, CDR2 ANQGSEA.

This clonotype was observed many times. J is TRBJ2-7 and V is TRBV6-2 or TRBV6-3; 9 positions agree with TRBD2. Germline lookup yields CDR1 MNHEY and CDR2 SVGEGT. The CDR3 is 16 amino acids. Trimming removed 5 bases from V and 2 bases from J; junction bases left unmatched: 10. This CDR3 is CASSRRLAERTYEQYF. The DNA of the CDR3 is TGTGCCAGCAGTCGCCGACTAGCGGAAAGGACCTACGAGCAGTACTTC.

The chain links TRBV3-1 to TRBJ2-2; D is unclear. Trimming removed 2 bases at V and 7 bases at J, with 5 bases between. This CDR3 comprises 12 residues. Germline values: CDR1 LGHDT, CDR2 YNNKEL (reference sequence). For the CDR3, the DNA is TGTGCCAGCAGCCAAAGGATCGGGGAGCTGTTTTTT. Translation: CASSQRIGELFF.

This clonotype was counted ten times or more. This CDR3 reads CASVLVARGIDTQYF. DNA for the CDR3: TGTGCCAGCGTACTGGTTGCTCGAGGCATAGATACGCAGTATTTT. J is TRBJ2-3 and V is TRBV12-3 or TRBV12-4; no clear D. V lost 8 bases and J lost 5, with 20 bases in between. There are 15 residues in the CDR3.